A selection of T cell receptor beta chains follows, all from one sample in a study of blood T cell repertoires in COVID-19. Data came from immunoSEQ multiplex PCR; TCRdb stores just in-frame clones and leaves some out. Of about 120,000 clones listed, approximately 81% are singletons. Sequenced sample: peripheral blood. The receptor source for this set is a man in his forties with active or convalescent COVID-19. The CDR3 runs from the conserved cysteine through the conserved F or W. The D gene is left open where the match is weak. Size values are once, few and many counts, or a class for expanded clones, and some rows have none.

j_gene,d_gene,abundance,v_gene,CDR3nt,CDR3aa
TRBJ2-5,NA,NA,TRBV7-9,TGTGCCAGCAGCTTAGGGCCGGGGAGGGAGACCCAGTACTTC,CASSLGPGRETQYF
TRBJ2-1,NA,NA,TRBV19,TGTGCCAGTAGTATAAGGGGTTTGGGGCGTCACAATGAGCAGTTCTTC,CASSIRGLGRHNEQFF
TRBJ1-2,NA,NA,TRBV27,TGTGCCAGCTCCTTTCGGTTAAGGACAGACCTATTCTATGGCTACACCTTC,CASSFRLRTDLFYGYTF
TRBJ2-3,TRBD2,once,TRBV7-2,TGTGCCAGCAGCTTAAGGACTAGCGGGGTTGGAGATACGCAGTATTTT,CASSLRTSGVGDTQYF
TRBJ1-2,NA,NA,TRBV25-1,TGTGCCAGCAGCTCCGGACAGCCTGGCTATGGCTACACCTTC,CASSSGQPGYGYTF
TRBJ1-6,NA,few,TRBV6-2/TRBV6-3,TGTGCCAGCAGTTACGTGGCTCCAAGTGATTCACCCCTCCACTTT,CASSYVAPSDSPLHF
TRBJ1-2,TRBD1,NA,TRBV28,TGTGCCAGCAGTTTACGGACAGGGGGCTATGGCTACACCTTC,CASSLRTGGYGYTF
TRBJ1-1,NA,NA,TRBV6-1,TGTGCCAGCAGTGAAGCGAGGGCGGAGGAAGCTTTCTTT,CASSEARAEEAFF
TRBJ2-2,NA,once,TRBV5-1,TGCGCCAGCAGCACCGGCGGTGGTCTCACCGGGGAGCTGTTTTTT,CASSTGGGLTGELFF
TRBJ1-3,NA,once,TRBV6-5,TGTGCCAGCAGTTACGAGGGTTTGAGGCCTGGAAACACCATATATTTT,CASSYEGLRPGNTIYF
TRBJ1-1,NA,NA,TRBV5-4,TGTGCCAGCAGCTTGGTTGGGGGGGCGGGAGCTTTCTTT,CASSLVGGAGAFF
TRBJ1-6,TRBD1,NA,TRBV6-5,TGTGCCAGCAGTTACTCAGCCCCACAGGGGAATTCACCCCTCCACTTT,CASSYSAPQGNSPLHF
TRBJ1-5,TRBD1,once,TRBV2,TGTGCCAGCAGCCTTAGGACAGGGGGGAATCAGCCCCAGCATTTT,CASSLRTGGNQPQHF
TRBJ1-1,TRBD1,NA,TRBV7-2,TGTGCCAGCGGCAGGGGGCGAAACACTGAAGCTTTCTTT,CASGRGRNTEAFF
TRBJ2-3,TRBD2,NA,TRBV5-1,TGCGCCAGCAGAACTAGCGGACTCACAGATACGCAGTATTTT,CASRTSGLTDTQYF
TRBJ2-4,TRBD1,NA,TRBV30,TGTGCCTGGAGCTCCCCGGGACAGGGAAATATAGCCAAAAACATTCAGTACTTC,CAWSSPGQGNIAKNIQYF
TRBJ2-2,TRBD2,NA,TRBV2,TGTGCCAGCAGGGGACTAGCGGGTAACACCGGGGAGCTGTTTTTT,CASRGLAGNTGELFF
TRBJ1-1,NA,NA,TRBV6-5,TGTGCCAGCAGAGACCAGGGTCAGAACACTGAAGCTTTCTTT,CASRDQGQNTEAFF
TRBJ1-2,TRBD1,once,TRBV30,TGTGCCTGGAGGACAGGGGGCGGCTATGGCTACACCTTC,CAWRTGGGYGYTF
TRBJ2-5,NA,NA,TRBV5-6,TGTGCCAGCATCGTTCTGGCTAGCGCCCAAGAGACCCAGTACTTC,CASIVLASAQETQYF
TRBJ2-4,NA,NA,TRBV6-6,TGTGCCAGCAGTCTGGTGGGTCCCGGGTCAGCCAAAAACATTCAGTACTTC,CASSLVGPGSAKNIQYF
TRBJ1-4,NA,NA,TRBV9,TGTGCCAGCAGCTTGGGGGGGACGACTAATGAAAAACTGTTTTTT,CASSLGGTTNEKLFF
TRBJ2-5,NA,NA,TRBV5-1,TGCGCCAGCAGGGCCGAGACAAACCAAGAGACCCAGTACTTC,CASRAETNQETQYF
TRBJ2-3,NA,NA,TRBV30,TGTGCCTGCACGGAGGACAGACAGTCTACAGATACGCAGTATTTT,CACTEDRQSTDTQYF
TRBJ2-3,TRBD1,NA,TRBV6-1,TGTGCCAGCAGTGGCAGGACAGGGGGGTCGTTCTCGGGCACAGATACGCAGTATTTT,CASSGRTGGSFSGTDTQYF
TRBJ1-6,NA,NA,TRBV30,TGTGCCTGGAGTGTGGACAGTGGGTATAATTCACCCCTCCACTTT,CAWSVDSGYNSPLHF
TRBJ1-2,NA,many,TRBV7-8,TGTGCCAGCAGCTCTCGGCGGATCACAGGGTGGGACGGCTACACCTTC,CASSSRRITGWDGYTF
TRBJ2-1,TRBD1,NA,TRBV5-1,TGCGCCAGCAGCCCCGCGGACAGGTCGAGGCATGAGCAGTTCTTC,CASSPADRSRHEQFF
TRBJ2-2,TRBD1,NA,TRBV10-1,TGCGCCAGCACTCCGGGACAGGGAGGCAACCCTTACACCGGGGAGCTGTTTTTT,CASTPGQGGNPYTGELFF
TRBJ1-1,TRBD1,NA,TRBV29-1,TGCAGCGTTGAGGCCTCTGACAGGGGGATATCGAACACTGAAGCTTTCTTT,CSVEASDRGISNTEAFF
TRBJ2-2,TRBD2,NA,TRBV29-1,TGCAGCGTCGGGACTAGCGGGAACGGGGAGCTGTTTTTT,CSVGTSGNGELFF
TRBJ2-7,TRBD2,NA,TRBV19,TGTGCCAGTAGTGGGGGACTAGCGGGAGACTACGAGCAGTACTTC,CASSGGLAGDYEQYF
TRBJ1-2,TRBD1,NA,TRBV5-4,TGTGCCAGCAGCCTACGGACAGGGGCTGGCTACACCTTC,CASSLRTGAGYTF
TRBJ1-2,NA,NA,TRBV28,TGTGCCAGCAGGTCTACGGGCTATGGCTACACCTTC,CASRSTGYGYTF
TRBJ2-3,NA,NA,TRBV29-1,TGCAGCGTTGACAGGGAGGGCACAGATACGCAGTATTTT,CSVDREGTDTQYF
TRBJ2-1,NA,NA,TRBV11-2,TGTGCCAGCAGCTTAGATCTACTCACCAATGAGCAGTTCTTC,CASSLDLLTNEQFF
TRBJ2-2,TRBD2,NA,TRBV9,TGTGCCAGCAGCGTAGTGAGTCCTAGCGGGTCGGCCGGGGAGCTGTTTTTT,CASSVVSPSGSAGELFF
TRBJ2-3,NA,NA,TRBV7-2,TGTGCCAGCAGCTTATTCCGACAGGCTAGCACAGATACGCAGTATTTT,CASSLFRQASTDTQYF
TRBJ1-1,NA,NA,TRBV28,TGTGCCAGCAGCCCTTACTCGCCCTCATTGAACACTGAAGCTTTCTTT,CASSPYSPSLNTEAFF
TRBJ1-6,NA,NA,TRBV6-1,TGTGCCAGCAGTGAAGCGGGGACAAGTTCAACCCTCCACTTT,CASSEAGTSSTLHF
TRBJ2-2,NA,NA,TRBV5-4,TGTGCCAGCAGCTCGGGACTCGGCACCGGGGAGCTGTTTTTT,CASSSGLGTGELFF
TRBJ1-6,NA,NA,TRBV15,TGTGCCACCAGTTCGAATTCACCCCTCCACTTT,CATSSNSPLHF